This is a list of T cell receptor beta chains from one sample in a study of PD-1 blockade in classical Hodgkin lymphoma. TCRdb's table, derived via immunoSEQ multiplex PCR, lists solely in-frame clones and lacks some. This table has some 90,000 clones, 78% appearing once. The specimen was peripheral blood mononuclear cells (PBMCs), collected before the fourth cycle of nivolumab. These receptors all come from a human donor with classical Hodgkin lymphoma. Each CDR3 is given with its conserved first and last residue. The D gene is left open where the match is weak. A row's size may be missing; if present it is once, few, many or a size class.

clone size: once
V gene: TRBV4-3
CDR3 length: 16
J gene: TRBJ2-3
D gene: -
CDR3 DNA: TGCGCCAGCAGCCAAGGTCCCAGGGGAGATATAGATACGCAGTATTTT
CDR3 protein: CASSQGPRGDIDTQYF

clone size: -
V gene: TRBV5-1
CDR3 length: 14
J gene: TRBJ2-7
D gene: -
CDR3 DNA: TGCGCCAGCAGCTTCGGAACTAGATCCTACGAGCAGTACTTC
CDR3 protein: CASSFGTRSYEQYF

clone size: -
V gene: TRBV10-3
CDR3 length: 14
J gene: TRBJ2-7
D gene: TRBD1
CDR3 DNA: TGTGCCATAAACCGGGACAGGGGCAACTACGAGCAGTACTTC
CDR3 protein: CAINRDRGNYEQYF

clone size: -
V gene: TRBV5-1
CDR3 length: 16
J gene: TRBJ2-5
D gene: -
CDR3 DNA: TGCGCCAGCAGCTTGGATTTGGGTGAGGCCCAAGAGACCCAGTACTTC
CDR3 protein: CASSLDLGEAQETQYF

clone size: -
V gene: TRBV28
CDR3 length: 16
J gene: TRBJ1-2
D gene: -
CDR3 DNA: TGTGCCAGTAGAGTGGTCGCGGGAAGACTCAACACTGGCTACACCTTC
CDR3 protein: CASRVVAGRLNTGYTF

clone size: -
V gene: TRBV13
CDR3 length: 19
J gene: TRBJ2-7
D gene: -
CDR3 DNA: TGTGCCAGCAGCTTAGAGGGGGAGGCAAGTCTAAGGAGCTCCTACGAGCAGTACTTC
CDR3 protein: CASSLEGEASLRSSYEQYF

clone size: few
V gene: TRBV2
CDR3 length: 16
J gene: TRBJ1-5
D gene: TRBD1
CDR3 DNA: TGTGCCAGCAGTGAATTCGGACAGGGTCTACGACAGCCCCAGCATTTT
CDR3 protein: CASSEFGQGLRQPQHF

clone size: -
V gene: TRBV6-5
CDR3 length: 14
J gene: TRBJ1-1
D gene: -
CDR3 DNA: TGTGCCAGCAGTTACTCGATAGGGAGCACTGAAGCTTTCTTT
CDR3 protein: CASSYSIGSTEAFF

clone size: -
V gene: TRBV28
CDR3 length: 15
J gene: TRBJ1-4
D gene: -
CDR3 DNA: TGTGCCAGCAGCTCCCCCACAGGATATAATGAAAAACTGTTTTTT
CDR3 protein: CASSSPTGYNEKLFF

clone size: -
V gene: TRBV4-1
CDR3 length: 14
J gene: TRBJ1-2
D gene: -
CDR3 DNA: TGCGCCAGCAGCCAAGAGCTACACAGCTATGGCTACACCTTC
CDR3 protein: CASSQELHSYGYTF

clone size: -
V gene: TRBV7-9
CDR3 length: 16
J gene: TRBJ1-1
D gene: TRBD1
CDR3 DNA: TGTGCCAGCAGCTTAAGGGGGCGCACAGGGGGCACTGAAGCTTTCTTT
CDR3 protein: CASSLRGRTGGTEAFF

clone size: few
V gene: TRBV4-3
CDR3 length: 15
J gene: TRBJ1-4
D gene: TRBD1
CDR3 DNA: TGCGCCAGCAGCCAAGGGACAGGAACTAATGAAAAACTGTTTTTT
CDR3 protein: CASSQGTGTNEKLFF

clone size: -
V gene: TRBV19
CDR3 length: 16
J gene: TRBJ2-1
D gene: TRBD2
CDR3 DNA: TGTGCCAGTAGTATCGGGACTAGCGCAGCCTACAATGAGCAGTTCTTC
CDR3 protein: CASSIGTSAAYNEQFF

clone size: -
V gene: TRBV7-8
CDR3 length: 16
J gene: TRBJ2-2
D gene: -
CDR3 DNA: TGTGCCAGCAGCTTAGCTATCTATACTAGGATCGGGGAGCTGTTTTTT
CDR3 protein: CASSLAIYTRIGELFF

clone size: -
V gene: TRBV6-5
CDR3 length: 13
J gene: TRBJ2-5
D gene: TRBD1
CDR3 DNA: TGTGCCAGCAAAAGACAGGGGGTCGAGACCCAGTACTTC
CDR3 protein: CASKRQGVETQYF

clone size: few
V gene: TRBV6-5
CDR3 length: 12
J gene: TRBJ2-7
D gene: -
CDR3 DNA: TGTGCCAGCAGCCCGAGGCCCTACGAGCAGTACTTC
CDR3 protein: CASSPRPYEQYF

clone size: -
V gene: TRBV5-6
CDR3 length: 14
J gene: TRBJ1-2
D gene: -
CDR3 DNA: TGTGCCAGCAGCTTCAGGGGAGGAGGCTATGGCTACACCTTC
CDR3 protein: CASSFRGGGYGYTF

clone size: few
V gene: TRBV6-1
CDR3 length: 14
J gene: TRBJ1-4
D gene: -
CDR3 DNA: TGTGCCAGCAGTGAGGCAGGAACTAATGAAAAACTGTTTTTT
CDR3 protein: CASSEAGTNEKLFF

clone size: -
V gene: TRBV7-7
CDR3 length: 14
J gene: TRBJ2-7
D gene: TRBD2
CDR3 DNA: TGTGCCAGCAGCCTAAGCGGGAGCCCCCACGAGCAGTACTTC
CDR3 protein: CASSLSGSPHEQYF

clone size: -
V gene: TRBV2
CDR3 length: 16
J gene: TRBJ1-2
D gene: TRBD1
CDR3 DNA: TGTGCCAGCAGTGAAGATGGGGACAGTTCAACGAGCGGCTACACCTTC
CDR3 protein: CASSEDGDSSTSGYTF

clone size: -
V gene: TRBV6-5
CDR3 length: 14
J gene: TRBJ2-3
D gene: -
CDR3 DNA: TGTGCCAGCAGTGTCACGGTGGTCGGAGATACGCAGTATTTT
CDR3 protein: CASSVTVVGDTQYF

clone size: few
V gene: TRBV6-5
CDR3 length: 13
J gene: TRBJ2-7
D gene: -
CDR3 DNA: TGTGCCAGCAGTTTCCGATTTACCTACGAGCAGTACTTC
CDR3 protein: CASSFRFTYEQYF

clone size: -
V gene: TRBV6-5
CDR3 length: 11
J gene: TRBJ2-1
D gene: -
CDR3 DNA: TGTGCCAGCACCGGGGGCGGGCGGGCTTTCTTC
CDR3 protein: CASTGGGRAFF

clone size: -
V gene: TRBV5-4
CDR3 length: 14
J gene: TRBJ2-2
D gene: -
CDR3 DNA: TGTGCCAGCAGCCCTTGGGACTCCACCGGGGAGCTGTTTTTT
CDR3 protein: CASSPWDSTGELFF

clone size: -
V gene: TRBV9
CDR3 length: 13
J gene: TRBJ2-5
D gene: -
CDR3 DNA: TGTGCCAGCAGCCCGTCGGGGCTAGGAGCCCAGTACTTC
CDR3 protein: CASSPSGLGAQYF

clone size: -
V gene: TRBV7-6
CDR3 length: 15
J gene: TRBJ1-1
D gene: -
CDR3 DNA: TGTGCCAGCAGCTTAGTCCCAGACATGAACACTGAAGCTTTCTTT
CDR3 protein: CASSLVPDMNTEAFF

clone size: many
V gene: TRBV19
CDR3 length: 14
J gene: TRBJ1-2
D gene: -
CDR3 DNA: TGTGCCAGTAACTCGGACACCTCTAACTATGGCTACACCTTC
CDR3 protein: CASNSDTSNYGYTF

clone size: -
V gene: TRBV7-2
CDR3 length: 12
J gene: TRBJ2-3
D gene: TRBD1
CDR3 DNA: TGTGCCAGCAGCTTAAGGGGGCGTACGCAGTATTTT
CDR3 protein: CASSLRGRTQYF

clone size: -
V gene: TRBV11-2
CDR3 length: 15
J gene: TRBJ1-1
D gene: -
CDR3 DNA: TGTGCCAGCAGCTTTTCCGGAGTAGACTCCACTGAAGCTTTCTTT
CDR3 protein: CASSFSGVDSTEAFF

clone size: many
V gene: TRBV2
CDR3 length: 15
J gene: TRBJ1-6
D gene: -
CDR3 DNA: TGTGCCAGCAGTGAAGAAAGGGGGGCAAATTCACCCCTCCACTTT
CDR3 protein: CASSEERGANSPLHF

clone size: -
V gene: TRBV28
CDR3 length: 13
J gene: TRBJ2-7
D gene: -
CDR3 DNA: TGTGCCAGCAGTCCAGGACCTAACTACGAGCAGTACTTC
CDR3 protein: CASSPGPNYEQYF

clone size: once
V gene: TRBV6-5
CDR3 length: 14
J gene: TRBJ2-7
D gene: -
CDR3 DNA: TGTGCCAGCAGCCGTGGGGTGGCTGCTGGGGAGCAGTACTTC
CDR3 protein: CASSRGVAAGEQYF

clone size: -
V gene: TRBV7-2
CDR3 length: 14
J gene: TRBJ2-7
D gene: -
CDR3 DNA: TGTGCCAGCAGCCCGGTGCAGGGACCCTACGAGCAGTACTTC
CDR3 protein: CASSPVQGPYEQYF

clone size: -
V gene: TRBV29-1
CDR3 length: 16
J gene: TRBJ2-1
D gene: TRBD2
CDR3 DNA: TGCAGCGTTGATGCCCTCGGGGGGGCCAGGGGTATTGAGCAGTTCTTC
CDR3 protein: CSVDALGGARGIEQFF

clone size: -
V gene: TRBV18
CDR3 length: 17
J gene: TRBJ2-4
D gene: -
CDR3 DNA: TGTGCCAGCTCACCACCGAGGGAAGGGGATAACAAAAACATTCAGTACTTC
CDR3 protein: CASSPPREGDNKNIQYF

clone size: -
V gene: TRBV5-4
CDR3 length: 15
J gene: TRBJ2-3
D gene: -
CDR3 DNA: TGTGCCAGCAGCTTCGGCGGGGATGAGCATGATACGCAGTATTTT
CDR3 protein: CASSFGGDEHDTQYF

clone size: -
V gene: TRBV18
CDR3 length: 13
J gene: TRBJ2-7
D gene: TRBD1
CDR3 DNA: TGTGCCAGCTCACGACAGGGGGCCGTAGAGCAGTACTTC
CDR3 protein: CASSRQGAVEQYF

clone size: few
V gene: TRBV6-5
CDR3 length: 15
J gene: TRBJ1-2
D gene: TRBD1
CDR3 DNA: TGTGCCAGCACCCAGATCGGGACAGGGCAATATGGCTACACCTTC
CDR3 protein: CASTQIGTGQYGYTF

clone size: -
V gene: TRBV6-1
CDR3 length: 15
J gene: TRBJ1-1
D gene: TRBD1
CDR3 DNA: TGTGCCAGCACTTTCCCGGGACAGGGGAACACTGAAGCTTTCTTT
CDR3 protein: CASTFPGQGNTEAFF